These T cell receptor beta chains were read from a single sample in a study of T-cell memory formation after mild COVID-19. In TCRdb, the 5' RACE reads were re-called with MiXCR into one record per CDR3 protein. The top ten clones hold roughly 3.8% of a sample with roughly 160,000 distinct CDR3 sequences, roughly 12% of them seen once. Source material: PBMCs or a T cell subset sorted from them (not recorded which). The origin of the receptors is a young man who had mild COVID-19 (a few samples of this study predate the infection). Cell type and time point are not known. Each CDR3 is given with its conserved first and last residue. A D gene is named only where the DNA matches it firmly. The size field is filled for only some rows; it gives once, few, many or a size class.

CAISAQGAETQYF	TGTGCCATCAGTGCGCAGGGGGCCGAGACCCAGTACTTC	TRBD1	few	TRBJ2-5	TRBV10-3
CATSDPLAGGSSYEQYF	TGTGCCACCAGTGACCCTCTAGCGGGGGGGAGCTCCTACGAGCAGTACTTC	TRBD2	-	TRBJ2-7	TRBV24-1
CASSPGSGGTYNEQFF	TGTGCCAGCAGCCCAGGTAGCGGGGGGACTTACAATGAGCAGTTCTTC	TRBD2	few	TRBJ2-1	TRBV4-2
CARGRPQETQYF	TGTGCCAGAGGACGGCCACAAGAGACCCAGTACTTC	-	few	TRBJ2-5	TRBV2
CASRHRTGGVFGELFF	TGTGCCAGCAGGCACCGGACAGGGGGCGTTTTCGGGGAGCTGTTTTTT	TRBD1	once	TRBJ2-2	TRBV6-2/TRBV6-3
CASSLDRAQSF	TGTGCCAGCAGCTTAGACAGGGCCCAGTCCTTC	-	few	TRBJ2-5	TRBV7-2
CASSSSGRARETQYF	TGTGCCAGCAGCTCTAGCGGGAGGGCCAGAGAGACCCAGTACTTC	TRBD2	-	TRBJ2-5	TRBV7-8
CASSPSGTGAYNEQFF	TGTGCCAGCAGCCCGTCCGGGACGGGAGCCTACAATGAGCAGTTCTTC	-	-	TRBJ2-1	TRBV5-6
CASSQEIGQTGSTEAFF	TGCGCCAGCAGCCAAGAGATAGGCCAGACAGGGAGTACTGAAGCTTTCTTT	TRBD1	many	TRBJ1-1	TRBV4-3
CASSVAGYGYTF	TGTGCCAGCAGCGTAGCGGGCTATGGCTACACCTTC	-	few	TRBJ1-2	TRBV9
CASSPGQGNNGYTF	TGTGCCAGCTCACCGGGACAGGGAAATAATGGCTACACCTTC	TRBD1	-	TRBJ1-2	TRBV18
CASSLWGQPQHF	TGTGCCAGCAGTTTATGGGGACAGCCCCAGCATTTT	-	many	TRBJ1-5	TRBV12-3/TRBV12-4
CASSQNPSGTYNEQFF	TGCGCCAGCAGCCAGAACCCTAGCGGGACTTACAATGAGCAGTTCTTC	TRBD2	many	TRBJ2-1	TRBV4-3
CASSLGDLEEKLFF	TGTGCCAGCAGCTTAGGGGACCTTGAAGAAAAACTGTTTTTT	-	-	TRBJ1-4	TRBV7-9
CASSQRGEGQGNSPLHF	TGCGCCAGCAGCCAGAGAGGGGAGGGACAGGGGAATTCACCCCTCCACTTT	TRBD1	-	TRBJ1-6	TRBV4-1
CSATSPGNQPQHF	TGCAGTGCAACATCTCCGGGCAATCAGCCCCAGCATTTT	-	few	TRBJ1-5	TRBV20-1
CASTGGLGTDTQYF	TGTGCCAGCACAGGGGGCTTAGGCACAGATACGCAGTATTTT	TRBD1	many	TRBJ2-3	TRBV2
CASSSGTRNTEAFF	TGTGCCAGCAGCTCCGGGACGCGGAACACTGAAGCTTTCTTT	-	-	TRBJ1-1	TRBV7-9
CASSYWGAQETQYF	TGTGCCAGCAGTTACTGGGGGGCCCAAGAGACCCAGTACTTC	-	few	TRBJ2-5	TRBV6-5
CASSRGGDYEQYF	TGTGCCAGCAGTCGGGGCGGGGACTACGAGCAGTACTTC	-	-	TRBJ2-7	TRBV6-2/TRBV6-3
CASSHSRTGRPEAFF	TGTGCCAGCAGCCACTCCCGGACAGGGCGGCCTGAAGCTTTCTTT	TRBD1	-	TRBJ1-1	TRBV7-2
CASSLSPPSAYDTQYF	TGTGCCAGCAGCTTAAGTCCCCCATCGGCATATGATACGCAGTATTTT	-	many	TRBJ2-3	TRBV7-6
CASRRPGLAGGETQYF	TGTGCCAGCAGGAGACCCGGACTAGCGGGAGGGGAGACCCAGTACTTC	TRBD2	once	TRBJ2-5	TRBV11-2
CASSLPLGGGYTF	TGCGCCAGCAGCTTGCCCCTTGGGGGTGGCTACACCTTC	-	-	TRBJ1-2	TRBV5-1
CAILPGQGETQYF	TGTGCCATCCTCCCGGGACAGGGAGAGACCCAGTACTTC	TRBD1	-	TRBJ2-5	TRBV28
CSAQGRTGPRVDEQYF	TGCAGTGCTCAAGGGCGAACCGGGCCCAGGGTCGACGAGCAGTACTTC	-	-	TRBJ2-7	TRBV20-1
CASSLGRAYEQYF	TGTGCCAGCAGCTTAGGCAGGGCCTACGAGCAGTACTTC	-	many	TRBJ2-7	TRBV7-2
CASSESYRGPYFNQPQHF	TGTGCCAGCAGTGAATCCTACAGGGGGCCATACTTCAATCAGCCCCAGCATTTT	TRBD1	-	TRBJ1-5	TRBV12-3/TRBV12-4
CASSLGLESDTQYF	TGTGCCAGCAGCTTAGGACTGGAATCAGATACGCAGTATTTT	-	-	TRBJ2-3	TRBV7-9
CASSYSGQGSFYGYTF	TGTGCCAGCAGTTACTCGGGGCAGGGTAGTTTCTATGGCTACACCTTC	-	-	TRBJ1-2	TRBV6-5
CASSQAISYEQFF	TGCGCCAGCAGCCAAGCGATTTCGTATGAGCAGTTCTTC	-	few	TRBJ2-1	TRBV4-1
CASSFLLGDGYTF	TGTGCCAGCAGCTTCCTCCTGGGAGATGGCTACACCTTC	-	many	TRBJ1-2	TRBV7-9
CASSPERLAEVNTGELFF	TGTGCCAGCAGCCCAGAACGGCTAGCGGAAGTTAACACCGGGGAGCTGTTTTTT	TRBD2	few	TRBJ2-2	TRBV7-2
CASSPRQGNQPQHF	TGTGCCAGCAGCCCCAGACAGGGGAATCAGCCCCAGCATTTT	TRBD1	-	TRBJ1-5	TRBV3-1
CSVDSGLAGRETQYF	TGCAGCGTTGACTCGGGACTAGCGGGGAGAGAGACCCAGTACTTC	TRBD2	many	TRBJ2-5	TRBV29-1
CAIPGQGTPCSYEQYF	TGTGCCATCCCGGGACAGGGGACTCCGTGCTCCTACGAGCAGTACTTC	-	few	TRBJ2-7	TRBV21-1
CASSQDPGAPYNEQFF	TGTGCCAGCAGCCAAGACCCCGGGGCCCCTTACAATGAGCAGTTCTTC	-	few	TRBJ2-1	TRBV4-2
CASSLALPNTQYF	TGTGCCAGCAGTCTCGCTCTCCCGAATACGCAGTATTTT	-	few	TRBJ2-3	TRBV28
CASSGNEQYF	TGCGCCAGCAGTGGAAACGAGCAGTACTTC	-	once	TRBJ2-7	TRBV10-1
CASSDLAAGGSNEQFF	TGTGCTAGCAGCGACCTTGCGGCGGGGGGGAGCAATGAGCAGTTCTTC	TRBD2	many	TRBJ2-1	TRBV7-7
CSAKDSLNQPQHF	TGCAGTGCTAAGGACAGTCTTAATCAGCCCCAGCATTTT	-	-	TRBJ1-5	TRBV20-1